The clone carrying this T cell receptor beta chain came up a few times. Its cognate antigen is unknown. This entry is derived from a study of regulatory T cells in long-lasting Graves disease. Study as a whole: To qualify as persistent, Graves' disease required over 5 years of antithyroid drugs with positive TSH receptor antibodies.

Time point given: persistent/refractory GD, antithyroid drugs over 5 years with positive TRAb. PBMC RNA served as the TCR library source. Roughly 8.4 milliliters of peripheral blood were drawn into EDTA tubes. In building TCR beta libraries, iRepertoire HTBI primers were used together with Arm-PCR of CDR3 regions. TCRdb passed the multiplex PCR reads through MiXCR, listing each CDR3 protein once. Of about 470,000 distinct CDR3 sequences listed, around a fifth are singletons. Study outcomes and limitations: Persistent disease preferred TRBV28, TRBJ1-2 and TRBJ2-5; new disease, TRBV20-1 and TRBJ2-1. With a small sample size, accuracy may have been reduced.

V lost 0 bases, J lost 7 bases, and 6 bases lay in between. Germline V gives CDR1 MNHEY, CDR2 SVGAGI. The CDR3 length is 13 residues. The V gene is TRBV6-5, the J gene TRBJ1-4; D is undetermined. The sequences come from peripheral blood mononuclear cells (PBMCs), collected when the disease was refractory, from a patient treated with antithyroid drugs. This receptor was taken from a female donor with Graves disease. The CDR3 nucleotides are TGTGCCAGCAGTTACTCGTCGGGTGAAAAACTGTTTTTT. As protein: CASSYSSGEKLFF.